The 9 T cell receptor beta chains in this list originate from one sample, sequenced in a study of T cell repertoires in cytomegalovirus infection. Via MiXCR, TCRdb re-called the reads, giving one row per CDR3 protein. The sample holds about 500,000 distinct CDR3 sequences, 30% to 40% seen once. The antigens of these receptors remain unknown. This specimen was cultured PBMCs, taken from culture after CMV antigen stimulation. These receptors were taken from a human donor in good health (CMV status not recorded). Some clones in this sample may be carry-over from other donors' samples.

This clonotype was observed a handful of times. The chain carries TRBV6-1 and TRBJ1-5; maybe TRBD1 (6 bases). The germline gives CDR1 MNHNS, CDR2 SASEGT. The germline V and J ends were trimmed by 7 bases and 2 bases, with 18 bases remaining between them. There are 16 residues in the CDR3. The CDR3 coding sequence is TGTGCCAGCACGGCGGGAGGGGGTCGGGGCAATCAGCCCCAGCATTTT. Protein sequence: CASTAGGGRGNQPQHF.

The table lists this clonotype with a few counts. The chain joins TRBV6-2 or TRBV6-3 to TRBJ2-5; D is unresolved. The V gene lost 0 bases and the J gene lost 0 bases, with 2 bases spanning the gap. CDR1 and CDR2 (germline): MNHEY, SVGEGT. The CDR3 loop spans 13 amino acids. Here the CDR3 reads CASSYSHQETQYF. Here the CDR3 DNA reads TGTGCCAGCAGTTACTCGCACCAAGAGACCCAGTACTTC.

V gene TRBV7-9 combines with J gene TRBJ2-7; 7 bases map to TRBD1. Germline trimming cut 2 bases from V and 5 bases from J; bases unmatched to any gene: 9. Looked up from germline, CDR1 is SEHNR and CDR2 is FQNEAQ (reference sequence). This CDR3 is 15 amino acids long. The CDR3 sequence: CASSLPMTGYNEQYF. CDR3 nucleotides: TGTGCCAGCAGCTTACCTATGACAGGGTACAACGAGCAGTACTTC.

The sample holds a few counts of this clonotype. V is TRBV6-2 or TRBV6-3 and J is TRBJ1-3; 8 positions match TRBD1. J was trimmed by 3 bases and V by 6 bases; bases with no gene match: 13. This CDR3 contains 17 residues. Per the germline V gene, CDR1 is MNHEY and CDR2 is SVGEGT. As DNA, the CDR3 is TGTGCCAGCAGCCACACCGGGACAGGAACGATTGGAAACACCATATATTTT. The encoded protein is CASSHTGTGTIGNTIYF.

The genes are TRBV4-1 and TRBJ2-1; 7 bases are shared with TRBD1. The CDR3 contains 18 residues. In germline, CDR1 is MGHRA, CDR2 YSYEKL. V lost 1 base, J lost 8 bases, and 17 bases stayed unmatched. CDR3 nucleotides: TGCGCCAGCAGCCAAGGGTACAGTCACAGGGGCGCTCTCTATGAGCAGTTCTTC. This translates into CASSQGYSHRGALYEQFF.

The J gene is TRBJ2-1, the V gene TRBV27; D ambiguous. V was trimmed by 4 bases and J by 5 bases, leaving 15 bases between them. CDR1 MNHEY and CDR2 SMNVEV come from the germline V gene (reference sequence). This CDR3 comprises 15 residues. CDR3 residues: CASSSVDGWNNEQFF. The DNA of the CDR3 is TGTGCCAGCAGTTCGGTGGACGGGTGGAACAATGAGCAGTTCTTC.

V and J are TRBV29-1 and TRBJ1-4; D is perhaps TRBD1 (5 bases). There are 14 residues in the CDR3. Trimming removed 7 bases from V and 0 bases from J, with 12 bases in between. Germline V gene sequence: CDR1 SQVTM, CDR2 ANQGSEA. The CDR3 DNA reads TGCAGCGGCTCCCAGGGAGCAACTAATGAAAAACTGTTTTTT. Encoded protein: CSGSQGATNEKLFF.

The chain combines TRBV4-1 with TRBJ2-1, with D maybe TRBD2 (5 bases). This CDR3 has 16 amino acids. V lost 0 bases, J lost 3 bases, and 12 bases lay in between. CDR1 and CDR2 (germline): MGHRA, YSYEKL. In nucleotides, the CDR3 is TGCGCCAGCAGCCAAGATAGAGGGCCTAGCTACAATGAGCAGTTCTTC. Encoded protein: CASSQDRGPSYNEQFF.

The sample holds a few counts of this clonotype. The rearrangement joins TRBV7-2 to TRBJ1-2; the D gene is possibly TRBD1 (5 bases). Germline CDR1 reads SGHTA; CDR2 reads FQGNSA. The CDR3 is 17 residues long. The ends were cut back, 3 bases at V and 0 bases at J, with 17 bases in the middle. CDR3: CASSLASQGLANYGYTF. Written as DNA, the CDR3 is TGTGCCAGCAGCTTGGCTTCTCAGGGACTAGCTAACTATGGCTACACCTTC.